The clone carrying this T cell receptor (beta chain) was seen a handful of times. What it binds is not known. The read falls 3 residues short of the CDR3 end, and the missing part is taken from the germline J gene. Trimming took off 3 bases at V and 5 bases at J, with 9 bases between the two ends. Per germline, CDR1 SGHTA and CDR2 FQGNSA. The CDR3 has 13 amino acids. The data derive from a study of T cell clonality in common variable immunodeficiency. CVID subjects were 15 or so female and just under 30 male, aged 9 to 64. Method: immunoSEQ multiplex PCR; TCRdb's copy keeps in-frame clones and lacks some. Listed for the sample are over 11,000 clones, none seen a single time. Study-wide results and caveats: Authors noted CVID clonality's cause needs subpopulation repertoire sequencing. Reportedly, TCR beta sequences from common variable immunodeficiency showed fewer deletions and N-nucleotide insertions. CVID subjects shared fewer TCRbeta clones than healthy controls did.

This chain joins TRBV7-2 and TRBJ2-3; possibly TRBD1 for D (5 bases). The sequencing sample was made of peripheral blood mononuclear cells. This TCR was sampled from a human donor with common variable immunodeficiency. The CDR3: CASSLQGRDTQYF. The sequenced CDR3 bases are TGTGCCAGCAGCTTGCAGGGTAGAGATACG.